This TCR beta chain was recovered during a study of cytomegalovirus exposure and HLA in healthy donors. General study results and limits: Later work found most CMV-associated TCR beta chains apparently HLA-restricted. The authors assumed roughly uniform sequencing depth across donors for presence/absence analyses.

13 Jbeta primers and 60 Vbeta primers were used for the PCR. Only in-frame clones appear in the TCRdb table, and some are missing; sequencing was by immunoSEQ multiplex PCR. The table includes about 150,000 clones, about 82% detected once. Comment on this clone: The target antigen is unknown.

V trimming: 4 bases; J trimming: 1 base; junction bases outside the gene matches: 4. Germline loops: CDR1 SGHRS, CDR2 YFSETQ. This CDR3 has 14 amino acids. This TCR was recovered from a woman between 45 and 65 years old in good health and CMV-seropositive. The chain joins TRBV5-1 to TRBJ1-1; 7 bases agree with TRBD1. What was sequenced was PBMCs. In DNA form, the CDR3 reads TGCGCCAGCAGCGGCCGACAGGGGAACACTGAAGCTTTCTTT. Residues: CASSGRQGNTEAFF. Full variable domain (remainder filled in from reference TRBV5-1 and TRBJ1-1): KAGVTQTPRYLIKTRGQQVTLSCSPISGHRSVSWYQQTPGQGLQFLFEYFSETQRNKGNFPGRFSGRQFSNSRSEMNVSTLELGDSALYLCASSGRQGNTEAFFGQGTRLTVV.